This T cell receptor (beta chain) was sequenced in a study of blood T cell repertoires in COVID-19 (dated by TCRdb to 2019 to 2021). Study-level background: Collaborator samples came from the United States, Italy and Spain and covered acute and convalescent phases of COVID-19. The samples were drawn from two sources: the first 160 participants of the ongoing ImmuneRACE study, and fewer than 1,500 subjects contributed by 6 global collaborators. Sample metadata almost always included a de-identified subject ID, COVID-19 status, age in years and sex. The prospective study material was composed of cDNA or gDNA derived from T cells, B-cell-depleted T cells, or PBMCs. The dataset comprised deeply sampled blood TCRbeta repertoires from subjects exposed to, actively infected with, or recovered from COVID-19. A freely available public database, intended as a resource for researchers studying the immune response to SARS-CoV-2, is where the repertoires were released. HLA class I and class II types, where available, came from metadata supplied by the sample provider rather than from assay-based typing. General study outcomes and caveats: The quantity of clinical and demographic metadata differed by source and by participant and was supplied without curation.

On this clone itself: What antigen it recognizes has not been identified. Base qualities were left out, and no much larger clone turns up one base away.

One collaborating source in Seattle enrolled patients while the patients were actively infected and followed the patients over time throughout the course of disease. The collaborating institutions used their own protocols to collect whole blood in K2EDTA tubes. For TCRbeta analysis, collaborators shipped samples as frozen whole blood, isolated PBMCs, or DNA extracted from either of those sample types. TCRbeta CDR3 regions were amplified from genomic DNA using the immunoSEQ Assay, a bias-controlled multiplex PCR. As for how the authors treated the data: The number of nucleated cells in each sample was estimated from the amplification of reference gene primers within the assay. Sequence reads were collapsed and filtered to measure the absolute abundance of every unique TCRbeta CDR3 rearrangement. For each sample, productive Simpson clonality was calculated as the square root of Simpson's diversity index across productive rearrangements. TCRdb carries this immuneACCESS record with in-frame sequences only. Its versions omit some clonotypes, under half of them owing to an unresolved V gene in the studies checked, with the rest unexplained. That table furnishes V, J and clone size, whereas the DNA furnished D and trimming. The table for this sample lists approximately 330,000 clones; almost 90% of them were counted only once. The ten largest make up roughly 1% of the sample.

The germline V gene sets CDR1 to MDHEN and CDR2 to SYDVKM. Including cysteine and phenylalanine, the CDR3 has 16 amino acids. Solely the CDR3 DNA is kept, with 48 bases framed from the first base. V is shortened by 3 bases, J by 7 bases, and the region joining them spans 21 bases. The source of this sequence is a woman between 40 and 50 years old with COVID-19, enrolled during active disease. Sequencing was performed on peripheral blood. This receptor chain uses TRBV28 and TRBJ2-5; the D gene is possibly TRBD2, with 6 bases matching. For the CDR3, the sequence is CASSFYTTWTGGTQYF. The sequenced DNA: TGTGCCAGCAGTTTCTACACTACCTGGACCGGGGGGACCCAGTACTTC.